This note documents a single T cell receptor (beta chain) sequence. TCRdb's table, derived via immunoSEQ multiplex PCR, lists solely in-frame clones and lacks some. The sample lists about 2,100,000 clones, more than 85% occurring once. This entry is derived from a study of shared clonotypes between healthy human individuals. V gave up 6 bases and J gave up 4 bases; unmatched junction bases: 13. The CDR3 runs 17 residues. Germline CDR1 reads MDHEN; CDR2 reads SYDVKM. Positively selected for CCR7, the CD45RO-negative cells used as naive CD8 cells excluded terminally differentiated effector memory CD45RA+ cells.

The chain uses TRBV28 and TRBJ2-3; TRBD2 agrees at 10 bases. This receptor was obtained from a man aged 18 to 29 in good health. Some clones in this sample may be carry-over from other donors' samples. Input material: naive CD8+ T cells from PBMCs. The DNA of the CDR3 is TGTGCCAGCAGCACCATACCGGGACTAGCGTCGTCAGATACGCAGTATTTT. Protein sequence: CASSTIPGLASSDTQYF.